This T cell receptor beta chain was obtained from a study of CD8+CD57+ T cells in acquired aplastic anemia. Study as a whole: CD4+ and CD8+ cells, once sorted, gave DNA averaging about 3.4 ug. Reads per healthy sample averaged about 10.8 million (CD4+) and about 12 million (CD8+). Study findings and constraints: For CD8+ Simpson's diversity, patients and controls showed no significant difference.

This clonotype was counted ten times or more. Its antigen is undetermined. V lost 7 bases and J lost 1; bases outside the gene matches: 6. Germline lookup yields CDR1 SQVTM and CDR2 ANQGSEA. This CDR3 has 13 residues. The template for TCR beta VDJ and CDR3 sequence profiling was genomic DNA. TCRdb processed the reads anew with MiXCR; each CDR3 protein has one entry. The table records some 220,000 distinct CDR3 sequences, roughly 35% of them present only once. V is TRBV29-1 and J is TRBJ2-7, with 8 bases matching TRBD2. The sequence came from a human donor in good health, serving as a control. The sample consisted of sorted CD4+, CD8+, or CD8+CD57+ T cells (not recorded which) from PBMCs. The CDR3 region is CSATSGRSYEQYF. In DNA, the CDR3 is TGCAGCGCCACCAGCGGGAGATCCTACGAGCAGTACTTC.